These 10 T cell receptor beta chains originate from one sample sequenced in a study of T cells in Graves' hyperthyroidism and ophthalmopathy. Amplification targeted TCR beta CDR3 regions from RNA transcripts. During a first-round RT-PCR of the TCR CDR3, the HTBI primer set was used. In TCRdb, the multiplex PCR reads were re-called with MiXCR into one record per CDR3 protein. The sample has around 300,000 distinct CDR3 sequences, approximately 13% seen once. Sequences were obtained from blood. All receptors derive from a woman aged 40 to 50 with Graves' hyperthyroidism.

This chain links TRBV6-2 or TRBV6-3 with TRBJ1-5; no clear D gene. From germline, CDR1 is MNHEY and CDR2 SVGEGT. There are 14 residues in the CDR3. The V gene lost 5 bases and the J gene lost 5 bases, with 13 bases spanning the gap. The CDR3 spells CASSLTGSHQPQHF. DNA for the CDR3: TGTGCCAGCAGTCTGACTGGAAGCCATCAGCCCCAGCATTTT.

This clonotype has at least ten counts. This chain uses TRBV2 with TRBJ2-5; 9 positions match TRBD1. The CDR3 is 15 amino acids. V lost 6 bases to trimming and J lost 5 bases; unmatched junction nucleotides: 10. Looked up from germline, CDR1 is SNHLY and CDR2 is FYNNEI. In nucleotides, the CDR3 is TGTGCCAGCAGAGGGACAGGGAGCTGGATCGAGACCCAGTACTTC. Its translation: CASRGTGSWIETQYF.

The chain couples TRBV20-1 to TRBJ1-6; D is unresolved. Between the trimmed V and J ends, which lost 5 bases and 9 bases, there was a span of 14 bases. There are 13 residues in the CDR3. Germline V lookup: CDR1 DFQATT, CDR2 SNEGSKA (reference sequence). CDR3 DNA: TGCAGTGCTGCGGACCGACGGGCTTCACCCCTCCACTTT. Protein: CSAADRRASPLHF.

Details on this clonotype: The conserved closing phenylalanine or tryptophan is absent in this CDR3, likely reflecting a read error. This chain links TRBV6-2 or TRBV6-3 with TRBJ2-5, with 8 bases aligning to TRBD2. Germline CDR1 reads MNHEY; CDR2 reads SVGEGT. V lost 7 bases, J lost 4 bases, and 2 bases stayed unmatched. The CDR3 spans 12 residues. The CDR3 loop is CASTGLGETQYL. DNA of the CDR3: TGTGCCAGCACGGGACTAGGAGAGACCCAGTACCTC.

In its sample, this clonotype was seen a few times. The chain carries TRBV10-2 and TRBJ1-4; D is perhaps TRBD1 (5 bases). Germline V CDR1 and CDR2: WSHSY, SAAADI. The ends were cut back, 3 bases at V and 8 bases at J, with 13 bases in the middle. The CDR3 runs 14 residues. This CDR3 reads CASSDGRAEEKLFF. In nucleotides, the CDR3 is TGCGCCAGCAGTGATGGCAGGGCTGAGGAAAAACTGTTTTTT.

This clonotype was detected ten times or more. The rearrangement links TRBV29-1 to TRBJ2-3; D tentatively reads TRBD1 or TRBD2 (5 bases each). V lost 4 bases and J 4 bases, leaving 9 bases between the germline ends. The CDR3 has 12 residues. CDR1 and CDR2 (germline): SQVTM, ANQGSEA. The CDR3 DNA is TGCAGCGTTGTAGGGGAGTCAGATACGCAGTATTTT. This encodes CSVVGESDTQYF.

This clonotype was detected ten times or more. The chain employs TRBV25-1 and TRBJ2-1, with 8 bases matching TRBD1. From germline, CDR1 is MGHDK and CDR2 SYGVNS. The trim removed 10 bases at V and 1 base at J, leaving 9 bases unmatched. CDR3 size: 15 residues. CDR3 protein: CATQKTGVSYNEQFF. The CDR3 DNA reads as TGTGCCACTCAAAAGACAGGGGTGTCCTACAATGAGCAGTTCTTC.

V is TRBV7-8 and J is TRBJ2-1; D may be TRBD2 (6 bases). The V end lost 0 bases, the J end lost 7 bases, and 16 bases lay between the germline ends. In germline, CDR1 is SGHVS, CDR2 FQNEAQ. The CDR3 contains 16 residues. CDR3 coding DNA: TGTGCCAGCAGCTTAGCGGGGTGGGTTCGGGGGAATGAGCAGTTCTTC. Translation: CASSLAGWVRGNEQFF.

This clonotype has ten or more counts. The chain links TRBV12-3 or TRBV12-4 to TRBJ2-2; D unclear. V shed 5 bases and J shed 5 bases, with 12 bases lying between them. This CDR3 comprises 14 residues. CDR3 sequence (DNA): TGTGCCAGCAGTCCTACAAGGATTACCGGGGAGCTGTTTTTT. Residues: CASSPTRITGELFF.

The V call is TRBV6-1, the J call TRBJ2-5, with D perhaps TRBD2 (6 bases). From germline, CDR1 is MNHNS and CDR2 SASEGT. V was shortened by 4 bases and J by 3 bases, with 12 bases between the two germline ends. The CDR3 has 14 amino acids. The CDR3 loop is CASSASVLKETQYF. In DNA form, the CDR3 reads TGTGCCAGCAGTGCTAGCGTACTTAAAGAGACCCAGTACTTC.